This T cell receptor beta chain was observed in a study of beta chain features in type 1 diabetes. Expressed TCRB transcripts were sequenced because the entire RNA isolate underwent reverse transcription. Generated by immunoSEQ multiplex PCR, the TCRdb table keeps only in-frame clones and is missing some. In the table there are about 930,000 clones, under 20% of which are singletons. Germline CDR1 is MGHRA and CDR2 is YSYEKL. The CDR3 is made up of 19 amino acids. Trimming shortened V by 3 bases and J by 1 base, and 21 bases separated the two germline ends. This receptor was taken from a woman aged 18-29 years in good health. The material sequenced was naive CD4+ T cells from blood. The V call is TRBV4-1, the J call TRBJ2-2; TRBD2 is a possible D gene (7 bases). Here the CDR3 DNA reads TGCGCCAGCAGCCATCTCAGGGGTAGCGGGTCTTTGAACACCGGGGAGCTGTTTTTT. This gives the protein CASSHLRGSGSLNTGELFF.